The rows below give T cell receptor beta chains drawn from one sample of a study of lymphopenia after photon versus proton radiotherapy. The table came from immunoSEQ multiplex PCR; TCRdb's copy has only in-frame clones and leaves some out. The sample lists over 25,000 clones, about 87% occurring once. Sequenced here: peripheral blood, sampled from a patient treated with proton-based radiotherapy. All receptors come from a woman in her sixties with cholangiocarcinoma. Some clones in this sample may be carry-over from other donors' samples. CDR3s leave out the opening cysteine and the closing phenylalanine or tryptophan. Fields, in order: V gene, CDR3 protein.

v_call: TRBV27
cdr3_aa: ASSSVGYGGYQGRETQY

v_call: TRBV11-2
cdr3_aa: ASSISPFSEQY

v_call: TRBV19
cdr3_aa: ASSVGQGSTEAF

v_call: TRBV27
cdr3_aa: ASSLPPPTGDRGTEAF

v_call: TRBV7-6
cdr3_aa: ASSLSLDSPLH

v_call: TRBV29-1
cdr3_aa: SVEGGGANQETQY

v_call: TRBV5-1
cdr3_aa: ASSRLSGANVLT

v_call: TRBV6-5
cdr3_aa: ASTTPGANTEAF

v_call: TRBV19
cdr3_aa: ASSNGGTVYEQY

v_call: TRBV4-2
cdr3_aa: ASSQERTSGGEGQF